This T cell receptor beta chain was identified during a study of T cells in women clearing cervical HPV infection. Study context: Blood came at first lesion visit for cases, post-clearance for controls. Study outcomes and limitations: Cases and controls were distinguished at AUC approximately 0.8 by richness and V genes. Controls had more TRBV6-7 (approximately 0.15%) than cases (about 0.11%).

About this clone: No antigen is known for it. The read ends 3 residues before the CDR3 terminus; that terminus is restored from the germline J gene.

With 0 bases clipped from V and 5 bases from J, the junction kept 17 bases outside the gene matches. In germline, CDR1 is SGDLS, CDR2 YYNGEE. CDR3 length: 21 amino acids. All donors had a single incident cervical HPV16 infection, not prevalent. The method was immunoSEQ multiplex PCR; TCRdb's version includes in-frame clones alone and lacks a portion of them. The sample features 20,000 to 25,000 clones, with roughly 2.7% in its top ten. The source material was blood buffy coat. The chain joins TRBV9 to TRBJ2-5; 15 nucleotides agree with TRBD2. The TCR comes from a woman between 18 and 75 years old with a cervical HPV16 infection that either progressed to CIN3+ or cleared (not recorded which). Incomplete CDR3 DNA: TGTGCCAGCAGCGTAGCTACGAGGGGACTAGCGGGGGGCCCGCCAATGGAGACC. This codes for CASSVATRGLAGGPPMET. Given in full, the CDR3 is CASSVATRGLAGGPPMETQYF.